The next 15 T cell receptor beta chains were all read from a single sample in a study of T-cell reconstitution after alpha-beta-depleted transplantation in children. Unique molecular identifiers were incorporated during preparation of the TCRbeta library. MiXCR, run by TCRdb on the PCR reads, gives a single entry per CDR3 protein. The data contain under 75,000 distinct CDR3 sequences, about 11% of them seen just once; the ten biggest clones take up under 15%. The source material was PBMCs, sampled before TCRalphabeta/CD19-depleted stem cell transplant. The source is a boy younger than 18 with acute myeloid leukemia, due to receive a stem cell transplant.

On this clonotype: A much larger clone differs from this one at a single base, so this may be a read error. This chain connects TRBV19 to TRBJ1-1; perhaps TRBD1 as D (5 bases). With 7 bases removed from V and 12 bases from J, the gap between germline ends came to 18 bases. The CDR3 is 12 residues long. Germline-derived CDR1 and CDR2 are LNHDA and SQIVND (reference sequence). This CDR3 reads CASNAGNTDSFF. The DNA of the CDR3 is TGTGCCAGTAACGCAGGGAACACTGACTCTTTCTTT.

This clonotype was detected ten times or more. The rearrangement joins TRBV20-1 to TRBJ1-5; perhaps TRBD1 as D (6 bases). There are 13 residues in the CDR3. Trimming cost V 7 bases and J 5 bases, with 15 bases left between them. CDR1 is DFQATT and CDR2 is SNEGSKA in the germline V gene (reference sequence). CDR3 loop: CSVPPRGDQPQHF. Written as DNA, the CDR3 is TGCAGTGTCCCCCCCAGGGGTGATCAGCCCCAGCATTTT.

V gene TRBV11-1 combines with J gene TRBJ2-7, with 8 bases fitting TRBD2. V dropped 5 bases and J dropped 7; count of bases not matched to a gene: 31. CDR1 and CDR2 from the germline V gene are SGHAT and FQDESV (reference sequence). This CDR3 spans 21 amino acids. In nucleotides, the CDR3 is TGTGCCAGCAGCCCCCGGGGCCAGCGGGAGAACGTGTATCCGTTAACGCGGGAGCAGTACTTC. Translation: CASSPRGQRENVYPLTREQYF.

The chain has TRBV18 and TRBJ2-7; TRBD1 aligns across 8 bases. Germline CDR1 is KGHSH and CDR2 is LQKENI. The CDR3 extends over 14 amino acids. V gave up 4 bases and J gave up 6 bases; unmatched junction bases: 8. In nucleotides, the CDR3 is TGTGCCAGCTCACGACAGGGGAGAATTGGCGAGCAGTACGTC. This gives the protein CASSRQGRIGEQYV.

This clonotype has a handful of counts. The chain uses TRBV6-6 and TRBJ2-6; TRBD1 matches 9 bases. Germline loops: CDR1 MNHNY, CDR2 SVGAGI (reference sequence). CDR3 length equals 20 residues. V trimming: 6 bases; J trimming: 0 bases; junction bases outside the gene matches: 15. CDR3 DNA sequence: TGTGCCAGCAGCAGTCCCGGGACAGGGAGAGGGACCTCTGGGGCCAACGTCCTGACTTTC. As protein: CASSSPGTGRGTSGANVLTF.

This clonotype has only a few counts. This chain links TRBV6-5 with TRBJ2-7; 7 bases map to TRBD2. The length of the CDR3 is 14 residues. Trimming took 6 bases from V and 5 from J; bases not matched to a gene: 10. CDR1 MNHEY and CDR2 SVGAGI come from the germline V gene. CDR3 region: CASRLLAGVNEQYF. CDR3 in DNA: TGTGCCAGCAGGCTCCTGGCGGGAGTTAACGAGCAGTACTTC.

This clonotype was seen repeatedly, ten times or more. This chain links TRBV28 with TRBJ1-5; no firm D call. CDR1 is MDHEN, CDR2 SYDVKM, per germline. The CDR3 has 11 residues. The V end was cut by 5 bases, the J end by 9 bases, with 8 bases between. This CDR3 is CASSLLGPQHF. In DNA form, the CDR3 reads TGTGCCAGCAGTCTCTTGGGGCCCCAGCATTTT.

This clonotype occurred a few times. V gene TRBV6-2 or TRBV6-3 combines with J gene TRBJ2-7; 11 nucleotides align to TRBD1. Germline values: CDR1 MNHEY, CDR2 SVGEGT. Trimming cost V 4 bases and J 4 bases; bases outside gene matches: 3. CDR3 length: 14 residues. CDR3 amino acids: CASSSGTGGYEQYF. The CDR3 coding sequence is TGTGCCAGCAGTTCCGGGACAGGGGGATACGAGCAGTACTTC.

This sequence joins TRBV24-1 and TRBJ2-2; no reliable D call. CDR3 length equals 13 residues. The germline V gene encodes CDR1 KGHDR and CDR2 SFDVKD. V was shortened by 6 bases and J by 1 base, with 5 bases between the two germline ends. The CDR3 region is CATSLGNTGELFF. CDR3 DNA: TGTGCCACCAGTCTGGGGAACACCGGGGAGCTGTTTTTT.

This clonotype was recorded at least ten times. The V gene is TRBV20-1, the J gene TRBJ2-7; D ambiguous. V was pared by 3 bases and J by 1 base, with 10 bases between. CDR1 and CDR2 from the germline V gene are DFQATT and SNEGSKA (reference sequence). This CDR3 is 13 amino acids long. CDR3 region: CSASSASSYEQYV. The CDR3 DNA reads as TGCAGTGCTAGTTCAGCGTCGTCCTACGAGCAGTACGTC.

This clonotype was counted at least ten times. This chain links TRBV6-5 with TRBJ1-2; D possibly corresponds to TRBD1 (5 bases). Trimming left V 2 bases short and J 6 bases short, with 13 bases between. The CDR3 spans 14 residues. CDR1 is MNHEY and CDR2 is SVGAGI in the germline V gene. This CDR3 reads CASSYLQGAHGYTF. CDR3 coding DNA: TGTGCCAGCAGTTACCTTCAGGGTGCCCATGGCTACACCTTC.

This clonotype occurred many times. The V call is TRBV20-1, the J call TRBJ1-2; D is unclear. This CDR3 is built from 15 residues. V was cut by 3 bases and J by 3 bases, with 17 bases left in between. The V gene's germline CDR1 is DFQATT and CDR2 SNEGSKA (reference sequence). The CDR3 DNA sequence: TGCAGTGCTAGTAGCCTAAGCCTGCGATACTATGGCTACACCTTC. Translating gives CSASSLSLRYYGYTF.

The sample holds many counts of this clonotype. V usage is TRBV5-1 and J usage is TRBJ2-3; D not resolved. CDR1 and CDR2 (germline): SGHRS, YFSETQ. The CDR3 extends over 13 amino acids. The V end lost 0 bases, the J end lost 4 bases, and 6 bases lay between the germline ends. The CDR3, as DNA: TGCGCCAGCAGCTTGGGTAGGGCAGATACGCAGTATTTT. Translated: CASSLGRADTQYF.

The rearrangement joins TRBV4-3 to TRBJ2-1; 11 nucleotides align to TRBD2. Per germline, CDR1 LGHNA and CDR2 YSLEER. The CDR3 runs to 16 residues. J lost 9 bases, V lost 7 bases, and 14 bases had no gene match. The CDR3 coding sequence is TGCGCCAGCACCAGCCTGACTAGCGGGATAAAGGGTGAGCAGTTCTTC. Translation gives CASTSLTSGIKGEQFF.

This clonotype was found many times. V is TRBV5-1 and J is TRBJ2-1, with D possibly being TRBD2 (6 bases). Germline CDR1 reads SGHRS; CDR2 reads YFSETQ. The CDR3 loop spans 15 amino acids. The V end lost 4 bases, the J end lost 7 bases, and 18 bases lay between the germline ends. The CDR3 bases are TGCGCCAGCAGCATAACGGGACCGGGGGATAATGAGCAGTTCTTC. It translates to CASSITGPGDNEQFF. Based on the CDR3 plus reference TRBV5-1 and TRBJ2-1, the full variable domain is KAGVTQTPRYLIKTRGQQVTLSCSPISGHRSVSWYQQTPGQGLQFLFEYFSETQRNKGNFPGRFSGRQFSNSRSEMNVSTLELGDSALYLCASSITGPGDNEQFFGPGTRLTVL.